This paragraph covers one T cell receptor (beta chain) sequence. The entry originates in a study of blood T cell repertoires in COVID-19. Study-wide context: T cells, B-cell-depleted T cells, or PBMCs supplied cDNA or gDNA.

This CDR3 contains 13 residues. Trimming stripped 3 bases from V and 8 bases from J, with 14 bases between. Per germline, CDR1 SGDLS and CDR2 YYNGEE. Per the original methods: Researchers report that nucleated cell counts were estimated from reference gene primer amplification. Here immunoSEQ multiplex PCR was the method, and the copy in TCRdb shows in-frame clones only, minus some. V, J and clone size were drawn from that table, and D and trimming were deduced from the DNA. The sample has fewer than 250,000 clones, roughly 89% seen once; the top ten hold around 16%. The sequencing input was PBMCs or T cells enriched from blood (not recorded which). The source of this sequence is a man aged 25 to 45 who had been exposed to COVID-19. The chain employs TRBV9 and TRBJ1-2; no clear D gene. CDR3 nucleotide sequence: TGTGCCAGCAGCGCCGACATAACGGGGGGCTACACCTTC. This sequence encodes CASSADITGGYTF. Variable domain in full (rest from reference TRBV9 and TRBJ1-2): DSGVTQTPKHLITATGQRVTLRCSPRSGDLSVYWYQQSLDQGLQFLIQYYNGEERAKGNILERFSAQQFPDLHSELNLSSLELGDSALYFCASSADITGGYTFGSGTRLTVV.